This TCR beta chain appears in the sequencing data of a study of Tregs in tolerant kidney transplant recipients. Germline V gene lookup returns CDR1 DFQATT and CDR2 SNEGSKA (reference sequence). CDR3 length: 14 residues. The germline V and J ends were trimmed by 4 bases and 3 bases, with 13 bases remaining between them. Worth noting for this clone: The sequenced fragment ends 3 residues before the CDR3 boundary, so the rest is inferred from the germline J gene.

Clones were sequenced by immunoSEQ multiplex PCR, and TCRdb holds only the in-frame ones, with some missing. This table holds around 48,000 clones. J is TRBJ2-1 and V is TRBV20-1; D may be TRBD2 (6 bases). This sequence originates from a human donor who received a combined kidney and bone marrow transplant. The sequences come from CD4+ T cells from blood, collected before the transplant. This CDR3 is CSANERAYYNEQFF. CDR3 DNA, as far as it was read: TGCAGTGCTAACGAGCGGGCCTACTACAATGAG.